This T cell receptor beta chain originates from a study of T cells in Graves' hyperthyroidism and ophthalmopathy. This clonotype was detected many times. Its target is not known. Using RNA transcripts as the source, TCR beta CDR3 regions were amplified. Carried out on the TCR CDR3, a first-round RT-PCR used the HTBI primer set. TCRdb reanalysed the multiplex PCR reads using MiXCR and keeps one entry per CDR3 protein. The table lists about 760,000 distinct CDR3 sequences, roughly a third of them singletons. Study observations and caveats: Blood also carried most thyroid clonotypes expanded above 0.001.

The CDR3 has 13 amino acids. The germline V gene has CDR1 SEHNR and CDR2 FQNEAQ (reference sequence). V was pared by 6 bases and J by 7 bases, with 8 bases of the junction left unmatched. Patients were excluded because of uncontrolled infection, other autoimmune disease, pregnancy or lactation. PBMCs came from about 10 ml fresh peripheral blood. The source is a woman in her forties with Graves' hyperthyroidism. Sequencing input: blood. The chain carries TRBV7-9 and TRBJ1-2, with 7 bases lining up with TRBD1. CDR3 DNA: TGTGCCAGCAGACTTGACAGGGAGGTTGGCTACACCTTC. Amino acids: CASRLDREVGYTF.